This T cell receptor (beta chain) was found in a study of blood T cell repertoires in COVID-19. Turning to the study itself: From the United States, Italy and Spain came samples of acute and convalescent COVID-19.

J was trimmed by 5 bases and V by 6 bases; bases with no gene match: 10. The germline gives CDR1 DFQATT, CDR2 SNEGSKA (reference sequence). This CDR3 has 15 amino acids. Clones were sequenced by immunoSEQ multiplex PCR, and TCRdb holds only the in-frame ones, with some missing. The repertoire holds approximately 72,000 clones, with more than 75% as singletons. The material sequenced was peripheral blood. The chain uses TRBV20-1 and TRBJ2-1, with 10 bases aligning to TRBD2. This sequence originates from a woman aged 55-70 years with acute or convalescent COVID-19. This CDR3 reads CSASSGGRHNNEQFF. The CDR3 DNA reads as TGCAGTGCAAGTAGCGGGGGGCGACATAACAATGAGCAGTTCTTC.